This passage covers 12 T cell receptor beta chains from one sample sequenced in a study of T cell changes during pregnancy in multiple sclerosis. Only in-frame clones appear in the TCRdb table, and some are missing; sequencing was by immunoSEQ multiplex PCR. The data contain over 35,000 clones, around nine tenths of them seen just once; the ten biggest clones take up around 1%. This specimen was CD4+ T cells from peripheral blood mononuclear cells, taken after pregnancy. These receptor sequences come from a female donor with multiple sclerosis, enrolled in a pregnancy study.

This clone was recorded only once. V usage is TRBV5-6 and J usage is TRBJ2-1, with D possibly TRBD1 on 5 matching bases. In germline, CDR1 is SGHDT, CDR2 YYEEEE. CDR3 size: 16 residues. V lost 1 base and J 5 bases, leaving 16 bases between the germline ends. In nucleotides, the CDR3 is TGTGCCAGCAGCTTGATAGGAAAGGGGTCGGACAATGAGCAGTTCTTC. Its protein product is CASSLIGKGSDNEQFF.

This chain connects TRBV2 to TRBJ2-7; 10 nucleotides align to TRBD1. CDR1 is SNHLY, CDR2 FYNNEI, per germline. With 7 bases clipped from V and 5 bases from J, the junction kept 17 bases outside the gene matches. The CDR3 is made up of 17 amino acids. Written as DNA, the CDR3 is TGTGCCAGCACCTACCTTCCCCCCGGGACAGGGGTCGACGAGCAGTACTTC. It codes for CASTYLPPGTGVDEQYF.

The chain carries TRBV5-6 and TRBJ1-2; no clear D gene. Germline V lookup: CDR1 SGHDT, CDR2 YYEEEE. This CDR3 contains 13 residues. V was clipped by 4 bases and J by 4 bases, with 11 bases between them. The CDR3 bases are TGTGCCAGCAGCCTGACTCCCCCCTATGGCTACACCTTC. It is translated as CASSLTPPYGYTF.

In regard to this clone: The germline gene is not matched at one end of the junction; a read error may be the cause. V is TRBV7-7 and J is TRBJ2-5; D is unclear. The CDR3 sequence is 14 residues long. Per germline, CDR1 SSHAT and CDR2 FNYEAQ (reference sequence). Written as DNA, the CDR3 is TGTGCTAGCAGCTCCTACTCTTCTGGGCTGGCCCAGTACTTC. Translating gives CASSSYSSGLAQYF.

The chain combines TRBV10-2 with TRBJ1-1; 7 bases are shared with TRBD1. Germline V gives CDR1 WSHSY, CDR2 SAAADI. The CDR3 is 13 residues long. V trimming: 5 bases; J trimming: 5 bases; junction bases outside the gene matches: 5. CDR3 nucleotide sequence: TGCGCCAGCAGTAAGGGGGCAAGGACTGAAGCTTTCTTT. Translated: CASSKGARTEAFF.

This sequence joins TRBV5-1 and TRBJ1-1; D is ambiguous. CDR1 is SGHRS and CDR2 is YFSETQ in the germline V gene. The CDR3 has 16 residues. Deletions cut 0 bases from V and 4 bases from J, with 16 bases between. The CDR3 reads CASSLAVGERSTEAFF. In nucleotides, the CDR3 is TGCGCCAGCAGCTTGGCTGTTGGGGAGAGGTCCACTGAAGCTTTCTTT.

V usage is TRBV28 and J usage is TRBJ1-5, with 8 bases aligning to TRBD1. The V gene's germline CDR1 is MDHEN and CDR2 SYDVKM. The trim removed 5 bases at V and 2 bases at J, leaving 8 bases unmatched. The CDR3 runs 16 residues. The CDR3 DNA sequence: TGTGCCAGCAGTCCGCCCCGGGGACAGGGCAATCAGCCCCAGCATTTT. The encoded protein is CASSPPRGQGNQPQHF.

V usage is TRBV5-1 and J usage is TRBJ1-4; 9 positions match TRBD1. J lost 7 bases, V lost 0 bases, and 7 bases had no gene match. The CDR3 loop spans 16 amino acids. The germline CDR1 and CDR2 sequences are SGHRS and YFSETQ. The CDR3 reads CASSLDRGRLPEKLFF. CDR3 DNA: TGCGCCAGCAGCTTGGACAGGGGGCGTCTCCCTGAAAAACTGTTTTTT.

This clone was picked up one time. The rearrangement joins TRBV7-3 to TRBJ1-1, with unresolved D. The germline V and J ends were trimmed by 5 bases and 4 bases, with 11 bases remaining between them. Germline V gene sequence: CDR1 SGHTA, CDR2 FQGTGA. This CDR3 spans 13 amino acids. CDR3 bases: TGTGCCAGCAGCCCCTCAAGTAGCACTGAAGCTTTCTTT. Its translation: CASSPSSSTEAFF.

This sequence joins TRBV10-1 and TRBJ2-7; 7 bases line up with TRBD2. The CDR3 length is 13 residues. Looked up from germline, CDR1 is WNHNN and CDR2 is SYGVQD (reference sequence). With 6 bases clipped from V and 2 bases from J, the junction kept 4 bases outside the gene matches. This chain's CDR3 is CASSGAGAYEQYF. The CDR3, as DNA: TGCGCCAGCAGCGGGGCGGGGGCCTACGAGCAGTACTTC.

CDR3 protein: CASSSTKLGTVINNEQFF. Here the CDR3 DNA reads TGTGCCAGCAGCTCCACGAAGCTCGGGACAGTAATAAACAATGAGCAGTTCTTC. The V call is TRBV7-9, the J call TRBJ2-1; 7 nucleotides align to TRBD1. V dropped 4 bases and J dropped 5; count of bases not matched to a gene: 17. The CDR3 runs 18 residues. Germline V gene data show CDR1 as SEHNR and CDR2 as FQNEAQ (reference sequence).

The chain uses TRBV29-1 and TRBJ1-1; no firm D call. This CDR3 spans 13 amino acids. Germline CDR1 reads SQVTM; CDR2 reads ANQGSEA. Deletions cut 4 bases from V and 0 bases from J, with 9 bases between. The CDR3 loop reads CSVALKLNTEAFF. The CDR3 DNA reads as TGCAGCGTTGCCCTCAAGCTGAACACTGAAGCTTTCTTT. Variable domain in full (rest from reference TRBV29-1 and TRBJ1-1): SAVISQKPSRDICQRGTSLTIQCQVDSQVTMMFWYRQQPGQSLTLIATANQGSEATYESGFVIDKFPISRPNLTFSTLTVSNMSPEDSSIYLCSVALKLNTEAFFGQGTRLTVV.